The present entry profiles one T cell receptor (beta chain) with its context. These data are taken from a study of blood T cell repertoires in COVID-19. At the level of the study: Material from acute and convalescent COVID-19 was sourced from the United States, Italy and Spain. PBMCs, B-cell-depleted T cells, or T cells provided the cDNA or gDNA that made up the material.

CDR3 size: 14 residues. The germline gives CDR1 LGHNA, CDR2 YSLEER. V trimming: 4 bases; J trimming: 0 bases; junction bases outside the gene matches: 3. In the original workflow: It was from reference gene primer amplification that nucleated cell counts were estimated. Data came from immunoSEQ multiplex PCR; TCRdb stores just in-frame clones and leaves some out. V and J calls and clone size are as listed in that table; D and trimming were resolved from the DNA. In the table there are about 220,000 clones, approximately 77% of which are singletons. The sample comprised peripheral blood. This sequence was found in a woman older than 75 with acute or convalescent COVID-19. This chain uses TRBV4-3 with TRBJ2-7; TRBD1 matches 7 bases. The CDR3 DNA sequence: TGCGCCAGCAGCCCTGACAGGGCCTCCTACGAGCAGTACTTC. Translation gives CASSPDRASYEQYF.